The T cell receptor (beta chain) described here comes from a study of blood T cell repertoires in COVID-19. Study at large: COVID-19 samples from acute and convalescent phases originated in the United States, Italy and Spain. T cells, B-cell-depleted T cells, or PBMCs supplied cDNA or gDNA.

Study processing details: Cell counts per sample came from amplifying reference gene primers. The method was immunoSEQ multiplex PCR; TCRdb's version includes in-frame clones alone and lacks a portion of them. The DNA gave D and trimming, while V, J and clone size come from that table. Counted here are 150,000 to 200,000 clones, 84% occurring once; the ten biggest clones make up around 6.8%. Germline V gives CDR1 LGHNA, CDR2 YNFKEQ. The CDR3 spans 15 residues. Trimming stripped 3 bases from V and 3 bases from J, with 14 bases between. The J gene is TRBJ1-1, the V gene TRBV4-2; D unclear. The specimen sequenced was peripheral blood. The sequence was collected from a human donor in a cohort sampled during active COVID-19. The CDR3 DNA follows: TGTGCCAGCAGCCAGGCCGATGAGGCGGACACTGAAGCTTTCTTT. Amino acid sequence: CASSQADEADTEAFF.